Listed below are T cell receptor beta chains from one sample, sequenced in a study of blood T cell repertoires in COVID-19. The method was immunoSEQ multiplex PCR; TCRdb's version includes in-frame clones alone and lacks a portion of them. The sample contains approximately 500,000 clones, roughly 89% of which appear only once. The sample comprised peripheral blood. The receptors come from a woman between 45 and 65 years old with COVID-19, enrolled during active disease. Each CDR3 is given with its conserved first and last residue.

TRBJ2-3 | TRBV5-1 | CASSIGLAGWDTQYF
TRBJ1-5 | TRBV19 | CASSIGGSNQPQHF
TRBJ1-2 | TRBV13 | CASSFWTGSGGYTF
TRBJ2-1 | TRBV24-1 | CATSGTSRGGRLDEQFF
TRBJ1-2 | TRBV14 | CASSQERVPNYGYTF
TRBJ2-1 | TRBV24-1 | CATSDPLTGSDEQFF
TRBJ1-2 | TRBV3-1/TRBV3-2 | CASSQNSQGGYTF
TRBJ1-3 | TRBV4-1 | CASSPLWAGKSSGNTIYF
TRBJ1-6 | TRBV27 | CASSRTRTELNSPLHF
TRBJ2-7 | TRBV19 | CASSTPAGSGGYEQYF
TRBJ2-1 | TRBV7-9 | CASSPQDRGLINEQFF
TRBJ2-7 | TRBV30 | CAWSVLGTGNDEQYF
TRBJ1-2 | TRBV11-2 | CASTSQGFGTF